This T cell receptor beta chain was captured by sequencing in a study of PD-1 blockade in classical Hodgkin lymphoma. All the patients suffered relapse after autologous stem cell transplantation, and brentuximab vedotin exposure differed. V shed 4 bases and J shed 1 base, with 10 bases lying between them. The CDR3 extends over 13 amino acids. Germline assignment: CDR1 SQVTM and CDR2 ANQGSEA. Study findings and constraints: Newly diagnosed and completely responding patients shared comparable baseline diversity.

Repertoires were generated with immunoSEQ multiplex PCR, while TCRdb's copy carries only in-frame clones and drops some. Counted here are about 61,000 clones, around 89% occurring once; the ten biggest clones make up approximately 15%. This clone was detected only a few times. Its antigen is unidentified. The sequenced sample was peripheral blood mononuclear cells (PBMCs), obtained at baseline. This chain uses TRBV29-1 with TRBJ1-1; D unclear. The clonotype comes from a human donor with classical Hodgkin lymphoma. The CDR3 here is CSVVPRRNTEAFF. In DNA form, the CDR3 reads TGCAGCGTTGTCCCTCGTCGGAACACTGAAGCTTTCTTT.